A selection of T cell receptor beta chains follows, all from one sample in a study of control samples from healthy donors and cancer patients. Produced via immunoSEQ multiplex PCR; TCRdb's table is partial and in-frame only. The table includes over 90,000 clones, around 89% detected once. Sample: PBMCs. The receptor set was obtained from a man aged 55 to 70 with lung cancer. The CDR3 runs from the conserved cysteine through the conserved F or W. A D gene is named only where the DNA matches it firmly. Expanded clones are given a class, and other clones once, few, many or no size at all.

d_gene	abundance	v_gene	j_gene	CDR3nt	CDR3aa
-	few	TRBV5-8	TRBJ2-1	TGTGCCAGCAGCCCGGGCCCTCCGAGAGAGCAGTTCTTC	CASSPGPPREQFF
TRBD2	-	TRBV5-1	TRBJ2-3	TGCGCCAGCAGCTCGGGACTAGCGGGGGGGCAAGATACGCAGTATTTT	CASSSGLAGGQDTQYF
-	-	TRBV18	TRBJ1-4	TGTGCCAGCTCACCCTGGGTTTCTAATGAAAAACTGTTTTTT	CASSPWVSNEKLFF
TRBD1	once	TRBV11-1	TRBJ1-1	TGTGCCAGCAGCTTAGAGGAGGGGGCCGGAGCTTTCTTT	CASSLEEGAGAFF
-	-	TRBV2	TRBJ2-5	TGTGCCAGCAGTGAACCGCCAGGGATCGTTAGGACCCAGTACTTC	CASSEPPGIVRTQYF
-	-	TRBV7-9	TRBJ1-5	TGTGCCAGCAGCTTAGCTCCCAATCAGCCCCAGCATTTT	CASSLAPNQPQHF
-	few	TRBV18	TRBJ1-5	TGTGCCAGCCGGCGGGAGGCCCATCAGCCCCAGCATTTT	CASRREAHQPQHF
TRBD1	-	TRBV27	TRBJ2-2	TGTGCCACCAGTCCCGGGACAGGGATAAAGCGTGTCACCGGGGAGCTGTTTTTT	CATSPGTGIKRVTGELFF
-	-	TRBV11-2	TRBJ1-1	TGTGCCAGCAGCCTGGGGAGGGGCACTGAAGCTTTCTTT	CASSLGRGTEAFF
-	-	TRBV6-5	TRBJ1-6	TGTGCCAGCCTCCGGTCTGGGGCAAATTCACCCCTCCACTTT	CASLRSGANSPLHF
-	-	TRBV11-2	TRBJ2-7	TGTGCCAGCAGCAAGAAGGGCCGCTCCTACGAGCAGTACTTC	CASSKKGRSYEQYF
TRBD2	-	TRBV7-8	TRBJ2-1	TGTGCCAGCAGCAGAAGCGGGGTCTACAATGAGCAGTTCTTC	CASSRSGVYNEQFF
-	-	TRBV5-1	TRBJ2-3	TGCGCCAGCAGCTCTGGCCTCGGGCTGGAGAGCACAGATACGCAGTATTTT	CASSSGLGLESTDTQYF
-	-	TRBV6-6	TRBJ1-1	TGTGCCAGCAGTCCTGGGGGAGGGGCTAAGAACACTGAAGCTTTCTTT	CASSPGGGAKNTEAFF
-	-	TRBV10-3	TRBJ1-2	TGTGCCATCAGACGGACCGACTATGGCTACACCTTC	CAIRRTDYGYTF
TRBD2	-	TRBV7-2	TRBJ2-1	TGTGCCAGCAGCTTAAGGACTAGCGGGCTGTACAATGAGCAGTTCTTC	CASSLRTSGLYNEQFF
-	-	TRBV20-1	TRBJ1-2	TGCAGTGCTAGACAGATCTATGGCTACACCTTC	CSARQIYGYTF
-	-	TRBV24-1	TRBJ2-2	TGTGCCACCAGTTATGCGGGAAGTTCCGGGGAGCTGTTTTTT	CATSYAGSSGELFF
TRBD1	-	TRBV30	TRBJ2-7	TGTGCCTGGAGGGTGGGACAGTCTGTTGCCTACGAGCAGTACTTC	CAWRVGQSVAYEQYF
TRBD2	-	TRBV11-3	TRBJ2-3	TGTGCCAGCAGCTTAGATCGCGGGGGGGCGGCAGATACGCAGTATTTT	CASSLDRGGAADTQYF
-	-	TRBV5-4	TRBJ1-2	TGTGCCAGCAGCTTGGAGGGGGAGATGAACTATGGCTACACCTTC	CASSLEGEMNYGYTF
TRBD1	-	TRBV7-2	TRBJ2-7	TGTGCCAGCAGCTTAGCGGGACAGGGCTCCTACGAGCAGTACTTC	CASSLAGQGSYEQYF
-	-	TRBV7-3	TRBJ2-5	TGTGCCAGCAGCCCCGTAGGGGGGCCGGGAGAGACCCAGTACTTC	CASSPVGGPGETQYF
-	-	TRBV9	TRBJ1-2	TGTGCCAGCAGCGTGACGGGAGGTGGAAACTATGGCTACACCTTC	CASSVTGGGNYGYTF
-	many	TRBV9	TRBJ1-4	TGTGCCAGCAGCGTAGACCCCAGGGGAGGATATGAAAAACTGTTTTTT	CASSVDPRGGYEKLFF